This T cell receptor beta chain was retrieved from a study of blood T cell repertoires in COVID-19. Trimming left V 2 bases short and J 0 bases short, with 4 bases between. Germline V lookup: CDR1 LGHNT, CDR2 FRNRAP. The CDR3 has 13 amino acids. This clone has only a few counts. Source study methods: Reference gene primer amplification gave estimated nucleated cell counts. Measured with immunoSEQ multiplex PCR; TCRdb has only the in-frame clones, and not every one. The V and J calls and clone size come from that table; D and trimming were worked out from the DNA. The sample has some 240,000 clones, 89% seen once; the top ten hold about 4.5%.

This clonotype was sampled from a woman in her thirties or forties who had recovered from COVID-19. The genes are TRBV12-5 and TRBJ1-1; D uncertain. The sequencing sample was made of peripheral blood. CDR3 region: CASGLLVNTEAFF. CDR3 DNA: TGTGCTAGTGGTTTGCTAGTGAACACTGAAGCTTTCTTT.